The 12 T cell receptor beta chains below come from one sample, sequenced in a study of cytomegalovirus exposure and HLA in healthy donors. PCR primers comprised 60 Vbeta and 13 Jbeta primers. Data came from immunoSEQ multiplex PCR; TCRdb stores just in-frame clones and leaves some out. The top ten clones hold around 3% of a sample with about 160,000 clones, roughly 82% of them seen once. The sequenced sample consisted of PBMCs. The origin of the receptors is a woman aged 45 to 65 in good health and CMV-seropositive.

This chain uses TRBV7-9 with TRBJ1-5; 7 bases map to TRBD1. The length of the CDR3 is 16 residues. With V trimmed by 1 base and J by 6 bases, 9 bases remained unmatched. The germline gives CDR1 SEHNR, CDR2 FQNEAQ (reference sequence). Here the CDR3 DNA reads TGTGCCAGCAGCTTAGTTCTTGACAGGGTGGTTCAGCCCCAGCATTTT. It is translated as CASSLVLDRVVQPQHF.

The chain employs TRBV27 and TRBJ2-7; 9 bases line up with TRBD1. J lost 2 bases, V lost 6 bases, and 8 bases had no gene match. The CDR3 extends over 15 amino acids. Germline V lookup: CDR1 MNHEY, CDR2 SMNVEV (reference sequence). In DNA, the CDR3 is TGTGCCAGCAGCCCACAGGGGGCCACGACCTACGAGCAGTACTTC. Its protein is CASSPQGATTYEQYF.

This clone was seen once. The chain couples TRBV9 to TRBJ1-2, with 9 bases fitting TRBD1. Germline loops: CDR1 SGDLS, CDR2 YYNGEE. This CDR3 comprises 17 residues. V lost 0 bases to trimming and J lost 6 bases; unmatched junction nucleotides: 12. CDR3 sequence: CASSVGPGQGLWNGYTF. Written as DNA, the CDR3 is TGTGCCAGCAGCGTAGGTCCGGGACAGGGTTTATGGAATGGCTACACCTTC.

This rearrangement joins TRBV5-4 to TRBJ1-2; 7 bases match TRBD1. This CDR3 has 14 residues. With 4 bases clipped from V and 7 bases from J, the junction kept 10 bases outside the gene matches. CDR1 SGHNT and CDR2 YYREEE come from the germline V gene (reference sequence). CDR3 sequence: CASSMDRLTGGYTF. The CDR3 DNA is TGTGCCAGCAGCATGGACAGGCTTACTGGTGGCTACACCTTC.

The V call is TRBV27, the J call TRBJ2-5; TRBD1 is a possible D gene (6 bases). The J call is uncertain, as TRBJ2-7 better fits the DNA end. The germline V gene has CDR1 MNHEY and CDR2 SMNVEV (reference sequence). CDR3 size: 15 residues. The CDR3 region has the DNA TGTGCCAGCAGCGAAACAGGGAGTTCGATCTACGAGCAGTACTTC. Translated, it gives CASSETGSSIYEQYF.

This chain connects TRBV6-5 to TRBJ2-7, with a weak D call TRBD2 (6 bases). Trimming cost V 5 bases and J 6 bases, with 14 bases left between them. This CDR3 region has 13 residues. From germline, CDR1 is MNHEY and CDR2 SVGAGI. The CDR3 DNA reads TGTGCCAGCAGTCCTCCAGGAGGGTCCGAGCAGTACTTC. As protein: CASSPPGGSEQYF.

The chain recombines TRBV5-1 with TRBJ2-1; a weak D match, TRBD2 (5 bases). V lost 4 bases to trimming and J lost 7 bases, with 12 bases between them. This CDR3 is built from 13 residues. The V gene's germline CDR1 is SGHRS and CDR2 YFSETQ. CDR3 nucleotide sequence: TGCGCCAGCAGCGCCGAGGGTATAAATGAGCAGTTCTTC. The encoded protein is CASSAEGINEQFF.

The chain links TRBV12-5 to TRBJ2-3; 10 positions match TRBD1. Losses at the gene ends were 6 bases for V and 0 bases for J; bases not matched to a gene: 15. Per germline, CDR1 LGHNT and CDR2 FRNRAP. CDR3 length equals 19 residues. The CDR3 DNA reads TGTGCTAGTGGGCGATCCGGGACAGGGGCCGGGCGGAGCACAGATACGCAGTATTTT. Amino acid sequence: CASGRSGTGAGRSTDTQYF.

V and J are TRBV7-3 and TRBJ2-1; D is perhaps TRBD2 (7 bases). Germline V gene data show CDR1 as SGHTA and CDR2 as FQGTGA. This CDR3 is 15 amino acids long. V lost 4 bases and J lost 0, with 10 bases in between. CDR3 sequence reads: CASSSAGASYNEQFF. In DNA, the CDR3 is TGTGCCAGCAGCTCGGCGGGGGCCTCCTACAATGAGCAGTTCTTC.

V is TRBV5-1 and J is TRBJ1-3, with TRBD1 as a possible D gene (6 bases). Trimming stripped 0 bases from V and 3 bases from J, with 7 bases between. Germline V lookup: CDR1 SGHRS, CDR2 YFSETQ. The CDR3 sequence is 14 residues long. The CDR3 DNA follows: TGCGCCAGCAGCTTGGGGGGGCTTGGAAACACCATATATTTT. It specifies CASSLGGLGNTIYF.

CDR3 sequence (DNA): TGTGCCAGCAGCGCGACAGGGGGGGGCGACACTGAAGCTTTCTTT. This translates into CASSATGGGDTEAFF. J is TRBJ1-1 and V is TRBV9; 9 bases map to TRBD1. CDR1 SGDLS and CDR2 YYNGEE come from the germline V gene. CDR3 length: 15 amino acids. With 3 bases clipped from V and 3 bases from J, the junction kept 6 bases outside the gene matches.

The CDR3 here is CASSPSPSSYNEQFF. For the CDR3, the DNA is TGTGCCAGCAGCCCGAGCCCGAGCTCCTACAATGAGCAGTTCTTC. The chain uses TRBV9 and TRBJ2-1, with no clear D. This CDR3 is 15 amino acids long. The germline V and J ends were trimmed by 4 bases and 0 bases, with 11 bases remaining between them. Germline V gives CDR1 SGDLS, CDR2 YYNGEE.